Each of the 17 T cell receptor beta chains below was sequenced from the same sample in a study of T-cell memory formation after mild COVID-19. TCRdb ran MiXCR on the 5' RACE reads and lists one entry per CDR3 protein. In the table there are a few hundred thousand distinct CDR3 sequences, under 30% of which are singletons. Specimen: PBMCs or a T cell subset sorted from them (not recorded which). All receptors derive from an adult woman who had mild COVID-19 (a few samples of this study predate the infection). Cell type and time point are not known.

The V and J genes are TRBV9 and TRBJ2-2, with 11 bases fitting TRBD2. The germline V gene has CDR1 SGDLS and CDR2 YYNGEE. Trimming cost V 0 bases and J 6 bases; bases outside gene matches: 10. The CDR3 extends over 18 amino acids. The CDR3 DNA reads TGTGCCAGCAGCGTAGTTAGCGGGGGGGCCCTTGAAGCCGGGGAGCTGTTTTTT. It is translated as CASSVVSGGALEAGELFF.

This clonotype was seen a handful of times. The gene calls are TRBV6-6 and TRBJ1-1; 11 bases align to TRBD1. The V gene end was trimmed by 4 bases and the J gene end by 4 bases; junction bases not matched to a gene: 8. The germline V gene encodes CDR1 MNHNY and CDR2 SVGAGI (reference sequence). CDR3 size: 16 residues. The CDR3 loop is CASSSIGQGAATEAFF. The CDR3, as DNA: TGTGCCAGCAGTTCAATAGGACAGGGGGCGGCCACTGAAGCTTTCTTT.

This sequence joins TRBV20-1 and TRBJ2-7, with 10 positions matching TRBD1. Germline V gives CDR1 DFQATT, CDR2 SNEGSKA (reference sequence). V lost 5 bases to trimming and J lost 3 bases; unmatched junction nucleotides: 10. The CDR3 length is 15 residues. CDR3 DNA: TGCAGTGCTCAAACCCCGGGACAGGGGCTCTACGAGCAGTACTTC. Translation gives CSAQTPGQGLYEQYF.

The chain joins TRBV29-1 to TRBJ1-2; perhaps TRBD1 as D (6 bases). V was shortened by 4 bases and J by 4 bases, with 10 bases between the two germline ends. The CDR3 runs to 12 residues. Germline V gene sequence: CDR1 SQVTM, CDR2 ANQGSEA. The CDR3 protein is CSVVGAGYGYTF. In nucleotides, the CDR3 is TGCAGCGTTGTGGGGGCAGGCTATGGCTACACCTTC.

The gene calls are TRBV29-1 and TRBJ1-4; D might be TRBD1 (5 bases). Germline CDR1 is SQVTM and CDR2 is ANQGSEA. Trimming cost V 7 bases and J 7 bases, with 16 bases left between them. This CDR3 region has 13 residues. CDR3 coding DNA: TGCAGCGCAACAGGTGGAAGTGGTGAAAAACTGTTTTTT. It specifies CSATGGSGEKLFF.

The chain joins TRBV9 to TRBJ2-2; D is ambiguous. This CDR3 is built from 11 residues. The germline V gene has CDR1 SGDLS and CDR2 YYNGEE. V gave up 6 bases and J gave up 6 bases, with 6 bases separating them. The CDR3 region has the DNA TGTGCCAGCACCTCAGCCGGGGAGCTGTTTTTT. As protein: CASTSAGELFF. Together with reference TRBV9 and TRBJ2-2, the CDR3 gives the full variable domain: DSGVTQTPKHLITATGQRVTLRCSPRSGDLSVYWYQQSLDQGLQFLIQYYNGEERAKGNILERFSAQQFPDLHSELNLSSLELGDSALYFCASTSAGELFFGEGSRLTVL.

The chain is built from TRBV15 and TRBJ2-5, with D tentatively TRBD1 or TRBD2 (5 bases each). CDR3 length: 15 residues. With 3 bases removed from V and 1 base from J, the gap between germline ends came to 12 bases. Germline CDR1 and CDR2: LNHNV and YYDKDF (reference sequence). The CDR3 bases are TGTGCCACCAGCAGGGCCTCGGGGCTCCAAGAGACCCAGTACTTC. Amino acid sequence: CATSRASGLQETQYF.

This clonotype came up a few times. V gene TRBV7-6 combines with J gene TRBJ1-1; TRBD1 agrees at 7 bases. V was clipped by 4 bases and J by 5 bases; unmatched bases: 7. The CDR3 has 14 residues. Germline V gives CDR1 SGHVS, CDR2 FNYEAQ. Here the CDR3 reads CASSSETGNTEAFF. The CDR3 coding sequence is TGTGCCAGCAGCTCGGAGACAGGGAATACTGAAGCTTTCTTT.

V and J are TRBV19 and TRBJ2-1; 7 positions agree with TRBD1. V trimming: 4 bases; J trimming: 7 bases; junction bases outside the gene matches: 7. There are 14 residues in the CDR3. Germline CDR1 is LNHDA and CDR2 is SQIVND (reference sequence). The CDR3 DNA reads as TGTGCCAGTAGTACCAATAACAGGGGTAATGAGCAGTTCTTC. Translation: CASSTNNRGNEQFF. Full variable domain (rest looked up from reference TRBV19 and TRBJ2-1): DGGITQSPKYLFRKEGQNVTLSCEQNLNHDAMYWYRQDPGQGLRLIYYSQIVNDFQKGDIAEGYSVSREKKESFPLTVTSAQKNPTAFYLCASSTNNRGNEQFFGPGTRLTVL.

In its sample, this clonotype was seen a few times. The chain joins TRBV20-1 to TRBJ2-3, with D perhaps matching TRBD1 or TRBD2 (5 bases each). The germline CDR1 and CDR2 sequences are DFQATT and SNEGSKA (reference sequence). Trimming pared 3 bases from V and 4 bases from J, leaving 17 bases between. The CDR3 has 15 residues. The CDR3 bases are TGCAGTGCTAGTCTTTCTGGTGGGGGTCCAGATACGCAGTATTTT. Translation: CSASLSGGGPDTQYF.

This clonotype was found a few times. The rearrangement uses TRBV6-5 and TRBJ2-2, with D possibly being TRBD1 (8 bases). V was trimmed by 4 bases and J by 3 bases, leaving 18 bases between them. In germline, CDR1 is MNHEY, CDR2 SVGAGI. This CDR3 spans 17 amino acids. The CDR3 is CASSFDRGGVYTGELFF. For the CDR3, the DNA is TGTGCCAGCAGTTTTGACAGGGGAGGGGTGTACACCGGGGAGCTGTTTTTT.

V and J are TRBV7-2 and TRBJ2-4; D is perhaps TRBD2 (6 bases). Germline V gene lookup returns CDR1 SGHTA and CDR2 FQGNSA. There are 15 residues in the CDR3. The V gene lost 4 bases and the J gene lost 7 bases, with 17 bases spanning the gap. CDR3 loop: CASSYTSGVGNIQYF. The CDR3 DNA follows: TGTGCCAGCAGCTATACCTCGGGAGTAGGGAACATTCAGTACTTC.

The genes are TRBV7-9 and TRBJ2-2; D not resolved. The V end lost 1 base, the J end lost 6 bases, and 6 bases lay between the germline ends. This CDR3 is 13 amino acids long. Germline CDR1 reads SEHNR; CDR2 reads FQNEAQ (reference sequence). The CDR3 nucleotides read TGTGCCAGCAGCTTAGTAGTCCCCGGGGAGCTGTTTTTT. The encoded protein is CASSLVVPGELFF.

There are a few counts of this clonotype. CDR3 bases: TGCGCCAGCAGTCATGACACCGGCTACACCTTC. Translating gives CASSHDTGYTF. V gene TRBV5-1 combines with J gene TRBJ1-2; D gene unclear. Germline CDR1 is SGHRS and CDR2 is YFSETQ. The V end was cut by 5 bases, the J end by 8 bases, with 10 bases between. The CDR3 is 11 residues long.

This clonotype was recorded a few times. This CDR3 reads CASSPWDSPNTGELFF. The CDR3 DNA is TGTGCCAGCAGCCCCTGGGACAGTCCGAACACCGGGGAGCTGTTTTTT. V and J are TRBV7-7 and TRBJ2-2, with 7 bases matching TRBD1. The V gene's germline CDR1 is SSHAT and CDR2 FNYEAQ (reference sequence). Germline trimming cut 5 bases from V and 0 bases from J; bases unmatched to any gene: 6. This CDR3 has 16 residues.

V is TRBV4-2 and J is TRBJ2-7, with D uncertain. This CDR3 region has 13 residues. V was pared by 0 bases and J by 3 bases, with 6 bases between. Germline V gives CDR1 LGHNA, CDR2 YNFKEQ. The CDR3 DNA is TGTGCCAGCAGCCAAGATCGGATCTACGAGCAGTACTTC. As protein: CASSQDRIYEQYF.

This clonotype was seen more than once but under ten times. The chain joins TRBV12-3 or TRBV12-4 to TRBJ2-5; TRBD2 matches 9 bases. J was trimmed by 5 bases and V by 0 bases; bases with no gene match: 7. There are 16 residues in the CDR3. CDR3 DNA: TGTGCCAGCAGTTTAGCGCAGGGACTAGCCAGGGAGACCCAGTACTTC. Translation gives CASSLAQGLARETQYF.